The 15 T cell receptor beta chains listed next were all sequenced from one sample in a study of cytomegalovirus exposure and HLA in healthy donors. Primers: 60 Vbeta forward and 13 Jbeta reverse. Here immunoSEQ multiplex PCR was the method, and the copy in TCRdb shows in-frame clones only, minus some. The sample lists about 180,000 clones; 77% were seen once. Sequencing was carried out using PBMCs. These receptors all stem from a woman younger than 45 in good health and CMV-seropositive.

The chain links TRBV28 to TRBJ2-3, with 7 bases aligning to TRBD1. The CDR3 has 15 amino acids. V was clipped by 4 bases and J by 6 bases; unmatched bases: 10. CDR1 and CDR2 (germline): MDHEN, SYDVKM. The CDR3 nucleotides are TGTGCCAGCAGTTCCAACAGGGGCGCGGGTGATACGCAGTATTTT. It yields the protein CASSSNRGAGDTQYF.

The V call is TRBV5-5, the J call TRBJ2-7; 7 nucleotides match TRBD2. The CDR3 is made up of 15 amino acids. J was trimmed by 0 bases and V by 3 bases; bases with no gene match: 6. Germline values: CDR1 SGHKS, CDR2 YYEKEE (reference sequence). The CDR3: CASSSGGGSSYEQYF. The CDR3 region has the DNA TGTGCCAGCAGCTCAGGTGGCGGGAGCTCCTACGAGCAGTACTTC. Full variable domain (remainder filled in from reference TRBV5-5 and TRBJ2-7): DAGVTQSPTHLIKTRGQQVTLRCSPISGHKSVSWYQQVLGQGPQFIFQYYEKEERGRGNFPDRFSARQFPNYSSELNVNALLLGDSALYLCASSSGGGSSYEQYFGPGTRLTVT.

This clone has a handful of counts. This chain uses TRBV10-3 with TRBJ2-1; 14 nucleotides line up with TRBD2. The CDR3 length is 17 residues. V lost 2 bases, J lost 7 bases, and 7 bases stayed unmatched. Germline lookup yields CDR1 ENHRY and CDR2 SYGVKD. The CDR3 DNA is TGTGCCATCAGTGAGGCCACCGGGACTAGCGGGAGTAATGAGCAGTTCTTC. It encodes CAISEATGTSGSNEQFF.

The chain combines TRBV28 with TRBJ1-1, with D unclear. CDR1 and CDR2 from the germline V gene are MDHEN and SYDVKM. The ends were cut back, 2 bases at V and 3 bases at J, with 7 bases in the middle. This CDR3 is 13 amino acids long. Here the CDR3 reads CASSLGLDTEAFF. DNA of the CDR3: TGTGCCAGCAGTTTAGGGCTGGACACTGAAGCTTTCTTT.

The chain links TRBV5-1 to TRBJ2-7; TRBD1 matches at 8 bases. The V segment lost 1 base and the J segment 1 base; nucleotides outside the gene matches: 4. The CDR3 is made up of 15 amino acids. The germline V gene encodes CDR1 SGHRS and CDR2 YFSETQ. The CDR3 spells CASSLRTGPSYEQYF. For the CDR3, the DNA is TGCGCCAGCAGCTTGCGGACAGGGCCGTCCTACGAGCAGTACTTC.

The chain is built from TRBV5-1 and TRBJ1-1; D may be TRBD1 (5 bases). V gave up 4 bases and J gave up 1 base, with 11 bases separating them. This CDR3 region has 14 residues. CDR1 is SGHRS and CDR2 is YFSETQ in the germline V gene. The CDR3: CASSPGGSNTEAFF. CDR3 coding DNA: TGCGCCAGCAGCCCCGGGGGGTCGAACACTGAAGCTTTCTTT.

The sample holds a few counts of this clone. V and J are TRBV7-2 and TRBJ2-3; no definite D call. Deletions cut 4 bases from V and 7 bases from J, with 12 bases between. CDR3 size: 13 residues. Germline V gene lookup returns CDR1 SGHTA and CDR2 FQGNSA. This CDR3 is CASSSLRGYTQYF. The CDR3 DNA sequence: TGTGCCAGCAGCTCCCTTCGCGGTTATACGCAGTATTTT.

The V gene is TRBV13, the J gene TRBJ2-1; 13 bases are shared with TRBD2. With 8 bases clipped from V and 9 bases from J, the junction kept 7 bases outside the gene matches. The CDR3 is made up of 14 amino acids. Germline V CDR1 and CDR2: PRHDT, FYEKMQ (reference sequence). Written as DNA, the CDR3 is TGTGCCAGCCGCGGACTAGCGGGAGTGGCTGAGCAGTTCTTC. Residues: CASRGLAGVAEQFF. Full variable domain (outside the CDR3, taken from reference TRBV13 and TRBJ2-1): AAGVIQSPRHLIKEKRETATLKCYPIPRHDTVYWYQQGPGQDPQFLISFYEKMQSDKGSIPDRFSAQQFSDYHSELNMSSLELGDSALYFCASRGLAGVAEQFFGPGTRLTVL.

This chain links TRBV5-1 with TRBJ2-5; D is possibly TRBD2 (5 bases). Trimming cost V 1 base and J 5 bases, with 15 bases left between them. CDR1 and CDR2 from the germline V gene are SGHRS and YFSETQ. The CDR3 totals 15 residues. The DNA for the CDR3 is TGCGCCAGCAGCTTGCCTCTAGAGGGAGTCGAGACCCAGTACTTC. Its protein product is CASSLPLEGVETQYF.

This chain connects TRBV9 to TRBJ2-3; 8 nucleotides agree with TRBD2. Germline V gene lookup returns CDR1 SGDLS and CDR2 YYNGEE. CDR3 size: 17 residues. The V segment lost 0 bases and the J segment 0 bases; nucleotides outside the gene matches: 6. The CDR3 spells CASSVESSGASTDTQYF. Written as DNA, the CDR3 is TGTGCCAGCAGCGTAGAAAGTAGCGGGGCTAGCACAGATACGCAGTATTTT.

This clone was seen once. V gene TRBV4-3 combines with J gene TRBJ2-1; 11 bases are a match to TRBD2. This CDR3 comprises 18 residues. Germline lookup yields CDR1 LGHNA and CDR2 YSLEER. V gave up 0 bases and J gave up 7 bases; unmatched junction bases: 11. CDR3 coding DNA: TGCGCCAGCAGCCAAGAGCCTGCGACTAGCGGGGTTCCTAATGAGCAGTTCTTC. It is translated as CASSQEPATSGVPNEQFF.

This sequence joins TRBV6-5 and TRBJ2-4; D remains ambiguous. Germline CDR1 and CDR2: MNHEY and SVGAGI. This CDR3 is built from 15 residues. V lost 5 bases and J 3 bases, leaving 14 bases between the germline ends. Here the CDR3 reads CASSPTGVNKNIQYF. The CDR3 coding sequence is TGTGCCAGCAGTCCTACTGGAGTAAACAAAAACATTCAGTACTTC.

This chain uses TRBV2 with TRBJ2-1, with 7 bases aligning to TRBD2. The CDR3 runs to 17 residues. J was trimmed by 2 bases and V by 8 bases; bases with no gene match: 15. In germline, CDR1 is SNHLY, CDR2 FYNNEI. The CDR3 protein is CASVPRLAGGAYNEQFF. The CDR3 region has the DNA TGTGCCAGCGTTCCTCGTTTAGCGGGCGGAGCCTACAATGAGCAGTTCTTC.

This rearrangement joins TRBV9 to TRBJ2-1; D unresolved. The CDR3 runs 14 residues. Trimming removed 0 bases from V and 6 bases from J, with 10 bases in between. Germline CDR1 and CDR2: SGDLS and YYNGEE. CDR3 loop: CASSVGIEVNEQFF. Here the CDR3 DNA reads TGTGCCAGCAGCGTAGGCATCGAGGTCAATGAGCAGTTCTTC. The whole variable domain, filled in from reference TRBV9 and TRBJ2-1, reads DSGVTQTPKHLITATGQRVTLRCSPRSGDLSVYWYQQSLDQGLQFLIQYYNGEERAKGNILERFSAQQFPDLHSELNLSSLELGDSALYFCASSVGIEVNEQFFGPGTRLTVL.

J is TRBJ2-6 and V is TRBV11-2; the D gene is possibly TRBD1 (5 bases). V was trimmed by 4 bases and J by 0 bases, leaving 7 bases between them. Looked up from germline, CDR1 is SGHAT and CDR2 is FQNNGV. The length of the CDR3 is 15 residues. CDR3 DNA: TGTGCCAGCAGCTCAGGGCGCTCTGGGGCCAACGTCCTGACTTTC. Its protein is CASSSGRSGANVLTF.